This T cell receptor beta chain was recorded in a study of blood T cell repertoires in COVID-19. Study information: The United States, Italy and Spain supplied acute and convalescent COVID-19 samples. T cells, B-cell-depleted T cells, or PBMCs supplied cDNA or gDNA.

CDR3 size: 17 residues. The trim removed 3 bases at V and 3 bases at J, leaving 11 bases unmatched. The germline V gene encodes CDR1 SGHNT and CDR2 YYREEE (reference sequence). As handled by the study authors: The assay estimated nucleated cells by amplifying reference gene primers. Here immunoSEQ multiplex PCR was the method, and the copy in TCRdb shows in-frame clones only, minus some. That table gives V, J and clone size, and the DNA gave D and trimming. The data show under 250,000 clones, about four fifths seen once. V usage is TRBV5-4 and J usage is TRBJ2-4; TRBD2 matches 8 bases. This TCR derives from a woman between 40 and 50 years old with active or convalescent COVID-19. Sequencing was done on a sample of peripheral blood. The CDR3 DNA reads TGTGCCAGCAGCTCTCCCCCAGCTAGCGGGTACAAAAACATTCAGTACTTC. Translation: CASSSPPASGYKNIQYF.